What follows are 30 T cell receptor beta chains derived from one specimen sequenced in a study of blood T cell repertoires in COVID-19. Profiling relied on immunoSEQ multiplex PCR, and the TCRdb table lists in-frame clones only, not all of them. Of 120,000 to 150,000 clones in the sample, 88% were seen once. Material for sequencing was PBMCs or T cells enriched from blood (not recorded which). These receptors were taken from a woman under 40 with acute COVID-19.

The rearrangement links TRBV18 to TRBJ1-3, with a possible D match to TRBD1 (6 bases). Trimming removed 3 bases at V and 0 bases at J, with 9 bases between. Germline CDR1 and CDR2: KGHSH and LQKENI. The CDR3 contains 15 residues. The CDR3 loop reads CASSPSDSSGNTIYF. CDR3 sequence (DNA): TGTGCCAGCTCACCGTCGGACAGCTCTGGAAACACCATATATTTT.

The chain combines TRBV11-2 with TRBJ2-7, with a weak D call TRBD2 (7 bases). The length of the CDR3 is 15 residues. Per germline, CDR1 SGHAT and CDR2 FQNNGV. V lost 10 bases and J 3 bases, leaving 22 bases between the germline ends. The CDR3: CANSRGASGHYEQYF. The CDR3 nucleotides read TGTGCCAACTCAAGGGGGGCTAGCGGACACTACGAGCAGTACTTC.

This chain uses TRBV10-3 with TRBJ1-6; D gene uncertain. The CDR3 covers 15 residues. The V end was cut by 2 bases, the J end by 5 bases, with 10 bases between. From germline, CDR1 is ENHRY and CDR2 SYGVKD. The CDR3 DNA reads TGTGCCATCAGTGAGCGTCCGGGAAATAATTCACCCCTCCACTTT. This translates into CAISERPGNNSPLHF.

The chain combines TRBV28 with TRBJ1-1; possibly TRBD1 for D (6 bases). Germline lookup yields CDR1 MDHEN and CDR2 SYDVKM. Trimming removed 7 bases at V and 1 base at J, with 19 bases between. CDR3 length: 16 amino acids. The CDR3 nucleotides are TGTGCCAGCACCCCCCCGCCGGGGGGCGGGAACACTGAAGCTTTCTTT. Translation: CASTPPPGGGNTEAFF. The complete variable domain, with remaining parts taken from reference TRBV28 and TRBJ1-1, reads DVKVTQSSRYLVKRTGEKVFLECVQDMDHENMFWYRQDPGLGLRLIYFSYDVKMKEKGDIPEGYSVSREKKERFSLILESASTNQTSMYLCASTPPPGGGNTEAFFGQGTRLTVV.

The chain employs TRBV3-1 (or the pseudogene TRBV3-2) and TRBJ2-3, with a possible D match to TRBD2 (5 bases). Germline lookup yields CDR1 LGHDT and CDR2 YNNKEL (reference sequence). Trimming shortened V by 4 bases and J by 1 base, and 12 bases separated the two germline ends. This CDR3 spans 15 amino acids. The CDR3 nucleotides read TGTGCCAGCAGCCCACTAGAGAGTGGCACAGATACGCAGTATTTT. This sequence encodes CASSPLESGTDTQYF.

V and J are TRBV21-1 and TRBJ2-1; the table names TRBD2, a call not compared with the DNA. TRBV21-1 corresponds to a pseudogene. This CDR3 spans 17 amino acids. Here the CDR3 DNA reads TGTGCCAGCAGCAAACCTCCTGGTAGCGGGAGTCGGGATGAGCAGTTCTTC. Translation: CASSKPPGSGSRDEQFF.

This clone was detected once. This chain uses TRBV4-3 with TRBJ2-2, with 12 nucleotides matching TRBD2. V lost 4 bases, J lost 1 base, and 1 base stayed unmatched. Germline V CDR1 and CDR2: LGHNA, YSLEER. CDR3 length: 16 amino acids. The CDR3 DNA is TGCGCCAGCAGCCGGGGACTAGCGGGGAACACCGGGGAGCTGTTTTTT. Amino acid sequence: CASSRGLAGNTGELFF.

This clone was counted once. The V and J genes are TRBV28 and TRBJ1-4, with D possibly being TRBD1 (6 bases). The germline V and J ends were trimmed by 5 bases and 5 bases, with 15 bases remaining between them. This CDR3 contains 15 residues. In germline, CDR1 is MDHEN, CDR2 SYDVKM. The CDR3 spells CASSPRQVSNEKLFF. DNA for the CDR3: TGTGCCAGCAGTCCCAGACAGGTTTCCAATGAAAAACTGTTTTTT.

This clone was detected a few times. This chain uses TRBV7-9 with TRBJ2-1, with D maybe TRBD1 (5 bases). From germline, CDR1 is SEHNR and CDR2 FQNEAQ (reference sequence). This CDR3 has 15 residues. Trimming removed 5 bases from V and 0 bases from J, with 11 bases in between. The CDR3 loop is CASSRGQGSYNEQFF. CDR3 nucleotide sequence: TGTGCCAGCAGCCGTGGGCAGGGCTCCTACAATGAGCAGTTCTTC.

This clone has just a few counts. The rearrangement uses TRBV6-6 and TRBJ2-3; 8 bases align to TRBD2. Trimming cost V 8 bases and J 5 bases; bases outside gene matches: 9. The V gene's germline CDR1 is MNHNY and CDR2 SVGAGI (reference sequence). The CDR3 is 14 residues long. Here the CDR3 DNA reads TGTGCCAGCTTAAGCGGGAGTTTAAGAGATACGCAGTATTTT. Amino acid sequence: CASLSGSLRDTQYF.

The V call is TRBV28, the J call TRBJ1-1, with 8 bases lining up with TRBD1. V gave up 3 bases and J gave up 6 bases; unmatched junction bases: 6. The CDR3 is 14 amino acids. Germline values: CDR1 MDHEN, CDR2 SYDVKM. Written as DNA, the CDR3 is TGTGCCAGCAGTTTTACCCAGGGGGCGGCTGAAGCTTTCTTT. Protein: CASSFTQGAAEAFF. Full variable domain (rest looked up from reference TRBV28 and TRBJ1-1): DVKVTQSSRYLVKRTGEKVFLECVQDMDHENMFWYRQDPGLGLRLIYFSYDVKMKEKGDIPEGYSVSREKKERFSLILESASTNQTSMYLCASSFTQGAAEAFFGQGTRLTVV.

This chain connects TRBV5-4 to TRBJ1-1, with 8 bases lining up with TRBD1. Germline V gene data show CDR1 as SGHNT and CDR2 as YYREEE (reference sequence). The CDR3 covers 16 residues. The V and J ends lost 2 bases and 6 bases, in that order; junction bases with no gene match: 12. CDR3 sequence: CASSFGTGLITAEAFF. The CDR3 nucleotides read TGTGCCAGCAGCTTCGGGACAGGTCTTATAACTGCTGAAGCTTTCTTT.

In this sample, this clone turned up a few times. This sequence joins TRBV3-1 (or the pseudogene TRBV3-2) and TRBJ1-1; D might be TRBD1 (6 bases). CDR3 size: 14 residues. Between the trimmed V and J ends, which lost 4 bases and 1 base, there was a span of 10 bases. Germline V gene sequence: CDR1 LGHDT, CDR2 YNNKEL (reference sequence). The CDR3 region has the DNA TGTGCCAGCAGCCCCCGGGACACGAACACTGAAGCTTTCTTT. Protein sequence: CASSPRDTNTEAFF.

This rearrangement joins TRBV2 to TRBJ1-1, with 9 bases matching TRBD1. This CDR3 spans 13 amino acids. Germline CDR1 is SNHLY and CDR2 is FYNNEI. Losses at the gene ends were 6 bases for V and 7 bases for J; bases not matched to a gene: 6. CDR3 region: CASRGTGLIEAFF. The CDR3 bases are TGTGCCAGCAGGGGGACAGGGTTAATTGAAGCTTTCTTT.

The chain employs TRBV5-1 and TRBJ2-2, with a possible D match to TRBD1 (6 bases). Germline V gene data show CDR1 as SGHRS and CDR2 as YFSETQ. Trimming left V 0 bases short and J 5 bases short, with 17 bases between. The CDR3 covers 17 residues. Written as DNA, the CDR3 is TGCGCCAGCAGCTTGGGGGCTACAGGGTCCTGGACCGGGGAGCTGTTTTTT. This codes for CASSLGATGSWTGELFF.

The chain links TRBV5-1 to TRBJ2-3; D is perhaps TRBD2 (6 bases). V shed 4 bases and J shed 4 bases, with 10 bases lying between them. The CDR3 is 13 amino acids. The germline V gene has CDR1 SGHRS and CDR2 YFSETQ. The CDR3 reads CASSGGTSDTQYF. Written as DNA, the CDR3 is TGCGCCAGCAGCGGAGGGACTTCAGATACGCAGTATTTT.

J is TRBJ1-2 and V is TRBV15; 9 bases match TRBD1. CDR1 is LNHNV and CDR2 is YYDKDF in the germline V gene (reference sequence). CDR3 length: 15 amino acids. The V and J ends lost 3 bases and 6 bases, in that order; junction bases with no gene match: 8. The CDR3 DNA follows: TGTGCCACCAGCAGGGAATGGACAGGGGACGATGGCTACACCTTC. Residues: CATSREWTGDDGYTF.

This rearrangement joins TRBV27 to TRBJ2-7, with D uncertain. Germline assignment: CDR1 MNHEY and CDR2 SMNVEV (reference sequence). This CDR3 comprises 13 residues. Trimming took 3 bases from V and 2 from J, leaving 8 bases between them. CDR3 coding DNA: TGTGCCAGCAGTTTCGATGGCCCCTACGAGCAGTACTTC. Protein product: CASSFDGPYEQYF.

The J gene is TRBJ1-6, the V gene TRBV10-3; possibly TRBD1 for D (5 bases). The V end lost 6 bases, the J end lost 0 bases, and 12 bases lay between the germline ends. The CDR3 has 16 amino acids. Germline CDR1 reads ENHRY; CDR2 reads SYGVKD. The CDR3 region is CAISQRGSSYNSPLHF. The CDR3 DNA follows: TGTGCCATCAGCCAGCGGGGGAGCTCCTATAATTCACCCCTCCACTTT.

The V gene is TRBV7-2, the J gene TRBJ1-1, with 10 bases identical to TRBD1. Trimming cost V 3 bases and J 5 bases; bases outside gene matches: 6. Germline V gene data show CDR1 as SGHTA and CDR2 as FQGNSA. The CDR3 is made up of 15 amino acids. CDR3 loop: CASSFTRTGGTEAFF. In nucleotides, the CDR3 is TGTGCCAGCAGCTTCACCCGGACAGGGGGAACTGAAGCTTTCTTT.

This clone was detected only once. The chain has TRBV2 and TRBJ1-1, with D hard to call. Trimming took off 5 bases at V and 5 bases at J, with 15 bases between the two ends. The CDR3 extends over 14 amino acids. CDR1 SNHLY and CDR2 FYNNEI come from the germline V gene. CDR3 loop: CASSLGGRTTEAFF. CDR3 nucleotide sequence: TGTGCCAGCAGTCTTGGTGGGAGAACTACTGAAGCTTTCTTT. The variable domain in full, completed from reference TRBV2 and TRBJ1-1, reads EPEVTQTPSHQVTQMGQEVILRCVPISNHLYFYWYRQILGQKVEFLVSFYNNEISEKSEIFDDQFSVERPDGSNFTLKIRSTKLEDSAMYFCASSLGGRTTEAFFGQGTRLTVV.

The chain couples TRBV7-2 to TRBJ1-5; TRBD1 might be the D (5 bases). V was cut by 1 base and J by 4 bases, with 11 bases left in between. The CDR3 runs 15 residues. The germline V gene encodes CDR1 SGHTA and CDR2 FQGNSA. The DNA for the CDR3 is TGTGCCAGCAGCTTAGAGGCAGGGAAGAATCAGCCCCAGCATTTT. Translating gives CASSLEAGKNQPQHF.

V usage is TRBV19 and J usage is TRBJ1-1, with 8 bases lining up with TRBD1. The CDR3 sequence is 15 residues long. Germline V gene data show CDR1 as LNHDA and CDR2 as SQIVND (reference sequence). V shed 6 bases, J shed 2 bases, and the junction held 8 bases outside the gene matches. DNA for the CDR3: TGTGCCAGTAGGTTACAGGGGGTGAGCAACACTGAAGCTTTCTTT. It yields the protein CASRLQGVSNTEAFF.

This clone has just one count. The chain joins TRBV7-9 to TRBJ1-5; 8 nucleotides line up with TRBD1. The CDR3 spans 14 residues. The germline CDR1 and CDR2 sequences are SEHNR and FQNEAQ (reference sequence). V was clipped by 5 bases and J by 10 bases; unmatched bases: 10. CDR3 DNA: TGTGCCAGCAGCCCGACAGGGGTGGGTCGACCCCAGCATTTT. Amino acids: CASSPTGVGRPQHF.

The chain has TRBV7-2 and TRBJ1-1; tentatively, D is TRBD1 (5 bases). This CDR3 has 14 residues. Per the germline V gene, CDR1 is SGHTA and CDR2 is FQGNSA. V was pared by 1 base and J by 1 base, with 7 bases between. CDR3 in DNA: TGTGCCAGCAGCTTAGTGGGGCCGAACACTGAAGCTTTCTTT. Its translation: CASSLVGPNTEAFF.

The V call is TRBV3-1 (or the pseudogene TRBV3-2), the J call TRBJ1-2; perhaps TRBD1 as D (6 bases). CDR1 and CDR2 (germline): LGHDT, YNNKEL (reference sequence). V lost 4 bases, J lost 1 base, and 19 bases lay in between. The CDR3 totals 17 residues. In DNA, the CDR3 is TGTGCCAGCAGCCCACAGTTTCGGACAGCCCTTAACTATGGCTACACCTTC. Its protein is CASSPQFRTALNYGYTF.

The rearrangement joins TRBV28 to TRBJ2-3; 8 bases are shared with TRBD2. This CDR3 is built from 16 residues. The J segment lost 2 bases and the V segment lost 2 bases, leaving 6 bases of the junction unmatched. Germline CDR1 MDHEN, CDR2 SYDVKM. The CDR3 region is CASSLISGTLTDTQYF. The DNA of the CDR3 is TGTGCCAGCAGTTTAATTAGCGGGACCCTCACAGATACGCAGTATTTT.

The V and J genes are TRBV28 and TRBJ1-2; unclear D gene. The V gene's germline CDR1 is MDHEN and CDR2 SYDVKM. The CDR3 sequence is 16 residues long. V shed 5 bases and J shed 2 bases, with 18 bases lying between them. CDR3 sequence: CASSPTSKGDNYGYTF. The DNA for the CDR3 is TGTGCCAGCAGTCCCACCTCTAAAGGAGACAACTATGGCTACACCTTC.

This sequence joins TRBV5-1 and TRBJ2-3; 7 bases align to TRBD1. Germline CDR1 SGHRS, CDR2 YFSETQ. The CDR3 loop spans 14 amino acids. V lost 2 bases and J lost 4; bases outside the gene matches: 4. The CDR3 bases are TGCGCCAGCAGCTTTCGTCAGGGGGCAGATACGCAGTATTTT. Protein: CASSFRQGADTQYF.

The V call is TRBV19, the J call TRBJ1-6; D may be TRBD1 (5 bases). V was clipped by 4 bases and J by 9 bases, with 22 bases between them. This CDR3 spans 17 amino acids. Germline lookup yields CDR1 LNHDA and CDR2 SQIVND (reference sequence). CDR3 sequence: CASSTTGPSWISSPLHF. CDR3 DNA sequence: TGTGCCAGTAGTACAACAGGCCCAAGTTGGATTAGTTCACCCCTCCACTTT.